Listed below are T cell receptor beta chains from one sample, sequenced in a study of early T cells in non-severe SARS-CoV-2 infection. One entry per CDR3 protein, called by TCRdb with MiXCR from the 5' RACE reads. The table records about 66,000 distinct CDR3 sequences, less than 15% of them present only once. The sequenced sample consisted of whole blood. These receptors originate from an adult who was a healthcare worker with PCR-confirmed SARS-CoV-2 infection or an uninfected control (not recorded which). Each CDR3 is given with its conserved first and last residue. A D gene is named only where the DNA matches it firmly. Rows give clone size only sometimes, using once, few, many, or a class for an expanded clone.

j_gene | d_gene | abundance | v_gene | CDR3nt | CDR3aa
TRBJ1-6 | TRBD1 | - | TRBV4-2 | TGTGCCAGCAGCCAGGAGACAGGGAAAACGGTGGCACCCCTCCACTTT | CASSQETGKTVAPLHF
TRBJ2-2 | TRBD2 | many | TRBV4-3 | TGCGCCAGCAGCCAAGAGACGAGCGGGACTAGCCGCTCCGGGGAGCTGTTTTTT | CASSQETSGTSRSGELFF
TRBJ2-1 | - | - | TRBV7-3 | TGTGCCAGCAGCTTAATAGTGAGCGGTTACAATGAGCAGTTCTTC | CASSLIVSGYNEQFF
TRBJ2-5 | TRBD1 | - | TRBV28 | TGTGCCAGCAGTCCCCCGCCCGGACAGGGGGAAGAGACCCAGTACTTC | CASSPPPGQGEETQYF
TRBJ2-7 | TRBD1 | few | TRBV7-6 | TGTGCCAGCAGCTTAGAGGACAGGGGTCAGGAGCAGTACTTC | CASSLEDRGQEQYF
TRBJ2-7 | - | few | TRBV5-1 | TGCGCCAGCAGCCAAGACGCGAGCTCCTACGAGCAGTACTTC | CASSQDASSYEQYF
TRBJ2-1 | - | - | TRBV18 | TGTGTCAGCTCACCAAAAGGCAATGAGCAGTTCTTC | CVSSPKGNEQFF
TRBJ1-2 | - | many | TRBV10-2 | TGCGCCAGCAGTGAGGCACGGGTCATAGTCGACTACACCTTC | CASSEARVIVDYTF
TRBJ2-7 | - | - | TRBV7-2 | TGTGCCAGCAGCTTACGGGCGGCCAGCTCCTACGAGCAGTACTTC | CASSLRAASSYEQYF
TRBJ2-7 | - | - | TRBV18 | TGTGCCAGTAGGAGCCAGTACGAGCAGTACTTC | CASRSQYEQYF
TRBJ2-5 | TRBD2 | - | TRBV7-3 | TGTGCCAGCAGCTTAGGACTAGGACGGGCCGAGACCCAGTACTTC | CASSLGLGRAETQYF
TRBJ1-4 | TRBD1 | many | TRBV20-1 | TGCAGTGCCCCGGACAGGGGAGGGTTCGGTGAAAAACTGTTTTTT | CSAPDRGGFGEKLFF
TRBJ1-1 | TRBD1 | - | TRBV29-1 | TGCAGCGTTGTTGACAGGGAGGCTTTCTTT | CSVVDREAFF
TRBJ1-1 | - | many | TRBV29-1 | TGCAGCGCCTCCCGGGACTTTATCGAAGCTTTCTTT | CSASRDFIEAFF
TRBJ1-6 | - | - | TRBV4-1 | TGCGCCAGCAGCCAAGGACAGGAGTACTATAATTCACCCCTCCACTTT | CASSQGQEYYNSPLHF
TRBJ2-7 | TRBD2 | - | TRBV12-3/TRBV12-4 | TGTGCCAGCAGTTTTGGGGGACTAGCGGGCGGAGAGCAGTACTTC | CASSFGGLAGGEQYF
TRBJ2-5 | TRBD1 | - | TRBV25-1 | TGTGCCAGCAGTACCCGGGACAGGGGGGGTGAGACCCAGTACTTC | CASSTRDRGGETQYF
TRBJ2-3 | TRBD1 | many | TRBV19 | TGTGCCAGTAGTCCCTATAGGGGGCTCCGAGATACGCAGTATTTT | CASSPYRGLRDTQYF
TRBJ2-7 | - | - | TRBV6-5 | TGTGCCAGCAGTCCCACTAGTTTCCCCTACGAGCAGTACTTC | CASSPTSFPYEQYF
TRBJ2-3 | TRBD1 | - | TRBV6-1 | TGTGCCAGCAGAAACTCCGGGACAGGAAGGCCAGATACGCAGTATTTT | CASRNSGTGRPDTQYF
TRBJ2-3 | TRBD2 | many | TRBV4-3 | TGCGCCAGCAGCCAGGACTCCGGGACTAGCGGGAGGGATACGCAGTATTTT | CASSQDSGTSGRDTQYF
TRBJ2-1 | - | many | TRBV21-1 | TGTGCCAGCAGCACCAGGACAGGTCCCTACAATGAGCAGTTCTTC | CASSTRTGPYNEQFF
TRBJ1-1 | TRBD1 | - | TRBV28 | TGTGCCAGCAGTGGGGACAGGTCAGCTTTCTTT | CASSGDRSAFF
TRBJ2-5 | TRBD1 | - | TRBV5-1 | TGCGCCAGCAGCTGGACAGGGTTAGAGACCCAGTACTTC | CASSWTGLETQYF
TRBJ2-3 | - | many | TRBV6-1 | TGTGCCAGCAGTGCGGCGGGCACAGATACGCAGTATTTT | CASSAAGTDTQYF
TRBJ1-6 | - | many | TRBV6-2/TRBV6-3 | TGTGCCAGCACGAGGAGCTCCTATAATTCACCCCTCCACTTT | CASTRSSYNSPLHF
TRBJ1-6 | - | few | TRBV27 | TGTGCCAGCAGTTTAATCACCCCCGGGGGAAATTCACCCCTCCACTTT | CASSLITPGGNSPLHF
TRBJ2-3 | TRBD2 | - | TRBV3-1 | TGTGCCAGCAGCCCTGGGAGACTAGCGGGAGGGGATACGCAGTATTTT | CASSPGRLAGGDTQYF
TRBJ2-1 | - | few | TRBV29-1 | TGCAGCTGTCTTGGAGGGCAGCCAACCTCCTACAATGAGCAGTTCTTC | CSCLGGQPTSYNEQFF